This TCR beta chain was sequenced for a study of cytomegalovirus exposure and HLA in healthy donors. Findings and caveats of the study: Prior analysis indicated that the majority of TCR beta V segments exhibited productivity approximately 90% or approximately 30% of the time. Indistinguishable V segments, including TRBV6-2 and TRBV6-3, were excluded. Overall, approximately 180 TCR beta chains were annotated as cytomegalovirus-associated.

Germline V gene sequence: CDR1 SGHDT, CDR2 YYEEEE. This CDR3 contains 15 residues. V was shortened by 2 bases and J by 3 bases, with 14 bases between the two germline ends. Turning to this clone: The antigen remains undetermined.

It was with 60 Vbeta and 13 Jbeta primers that the PCR ran. Sequencing was performed with immunoSEQ multiplex PCR; in TCRdb, only in-frame clones are kept and a portion is missing. The table records about 150,000 clones, around 80% of them present only once. Sequenced material: PBMCs. The V gene is TRBV5-6, the J gene TRBJ1-1, with a weak D call TRBD1 (6 bases). This sequence was found in a boy aged 2-9 years in good health and CMV-seronegative. Here the CDR3 DNA reads TGTGCCAGCAGCTTTGCAGGGAGGGGGGACACTGAAGCTTTCTTT. Its translation: CASSFAGRGDTEAFF. Variable domain in full (rest from reference TRBV5-6 and TRBJ1-1): DAGVTQSPTHLIKTRGQQVTLRCSPKSGHDTVSWYQQALGQGPQFIFQYYEEEERQRGNFPDRFSGHQFPNYSSELNVNALLLGDSALYLCASSFAGRGDTEAFFGQGTRLTVV.